The entry below gives a single TCR beta chain sequence along with its context. Its antigen is unknown. Preparation of the TCRbeta library was carried out with unique molecular identifiers. In TCRdb, the PCR reads were re-called with MiXCR into one record per CDR3 protein. The data contain 350,000 to 500,000 distinct CDR3 sequences, over 40% of them seen just once; the ten biggest clones take up about 30%. This entry comes from a study of T-cell reconstitution after alpha-beta-depleted transplantation in children. General observations from the study: The authors attributed T-cell counts and diversity one year after transplant mostly to newly produced T cells. About two months after transplant, alpha-beta T cells reportedly came from several hundred expanded graft clones. At day 60, the high TCRbeta diversity found in some patients originated from recipient T cells and thymic progenitors that had survived.

The CDR3 has 13 amino acids. Trimming removed 5 bases from V and 3 bases from J, with 9 bases in between. The germline V gene encodes CDR1 SGHTA and CDR2 FQGNSA. This TCR was sampled from a girl aged 2-10 years with aplastic anemia, due to receive a stem cell transplant. The input for sequencing was PBMCs, taken before TCRalphabeta/CD19-depleted stem cell transplant. V is TRBV7-2 and J is TRBJ2-3; D is possibly TRBD1 (6 bases). This chain's CDR3 is CASSQDRTDTQYF. CDR3 DNA: TGTGCCAGCAGCCAAGACAGGACAGATACGCAGTATTTT.